The T cell receptor (beta chain) under discussion was sequenced for a study of T cells in narcolepsy. Across the study: Healthy controls were enrolled alongside patients with narcolepsy type 1 or type 2.

The CDR3 totals 18 residues. Germline-derived CDR1 and CDR2 are LNHDA and SQIVND (reference sequence). J lost 1 base, V lost 5 bases, and 16 bases had no gene match. As for this clone: The antigen remains undetermined.

Generated by immunoSEQ multiplex PCR, the TCRdb table keeps only in-frame clones and is missing some. Of about 35,000 clones listed, 75% to 90% were seen once; the top ten hold about 1%. Study results and caveats: HCRT-specific and TRIB2-specific autoreactive clonotypes appeared among same-patient CSF and blood CD4+ clonotypes. Autoreactive clonotypes reportedly recurred in blood of same and different patients, not controls. No autoreactive T cell clone sequences appeared in some memory CD4+ repertoires.

Sequencing used memory (CD45RA-) CD4+ T cells from blood. The chain employs TRBV19 and TRBJ2-5; 7 nucleotides match TRBD1. The receptor was derived from a human donor in good health. DNA of the CDR3: TGTGCCAGTAGTCAACTAACGTCGGGCCGACAGGGCCAAGAGACCCAGTACTTC. Protein product: CASSQLTSGRQGQETQYF.